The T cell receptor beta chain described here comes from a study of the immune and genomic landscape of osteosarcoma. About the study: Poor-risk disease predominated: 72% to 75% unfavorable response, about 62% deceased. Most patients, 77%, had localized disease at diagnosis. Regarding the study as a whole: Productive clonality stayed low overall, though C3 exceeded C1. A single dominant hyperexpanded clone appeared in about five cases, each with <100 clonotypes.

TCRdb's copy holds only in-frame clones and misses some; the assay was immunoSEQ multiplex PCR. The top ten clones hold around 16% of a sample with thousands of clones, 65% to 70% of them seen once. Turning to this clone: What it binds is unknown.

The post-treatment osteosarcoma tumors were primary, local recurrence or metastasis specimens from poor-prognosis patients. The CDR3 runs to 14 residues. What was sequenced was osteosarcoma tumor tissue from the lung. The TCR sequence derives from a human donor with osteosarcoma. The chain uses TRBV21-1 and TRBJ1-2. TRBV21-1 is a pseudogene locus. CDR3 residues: CASSRGRELYGYTF. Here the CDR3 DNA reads TGTGCCAGCAGCAGGGGAAGGGAGCTCTATGGCTACACCTTC.